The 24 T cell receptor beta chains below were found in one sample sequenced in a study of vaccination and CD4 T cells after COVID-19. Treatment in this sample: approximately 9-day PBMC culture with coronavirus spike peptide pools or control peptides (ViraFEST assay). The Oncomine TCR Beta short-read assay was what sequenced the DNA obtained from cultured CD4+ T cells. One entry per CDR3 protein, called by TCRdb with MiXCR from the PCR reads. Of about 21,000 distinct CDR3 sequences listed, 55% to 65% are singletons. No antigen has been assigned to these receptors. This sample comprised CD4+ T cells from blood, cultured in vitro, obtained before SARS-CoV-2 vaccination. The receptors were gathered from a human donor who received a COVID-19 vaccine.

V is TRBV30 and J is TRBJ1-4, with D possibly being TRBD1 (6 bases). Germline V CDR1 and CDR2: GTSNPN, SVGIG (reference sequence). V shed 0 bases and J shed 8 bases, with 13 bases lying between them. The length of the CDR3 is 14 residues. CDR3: CAWSVRRGREKLFF. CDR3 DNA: TGTGCCTGGAGTGTTCGACGGGGGCGGGAAAAACTGTTTTTT.

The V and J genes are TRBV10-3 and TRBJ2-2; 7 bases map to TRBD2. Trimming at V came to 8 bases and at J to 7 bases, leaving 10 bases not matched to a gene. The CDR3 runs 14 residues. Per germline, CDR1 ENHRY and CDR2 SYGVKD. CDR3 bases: TGTGCCATCGCGCGTGGGGAGGGTAGCGGGGAGCTGTTTTTT. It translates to CAIARGEGSGELFF.

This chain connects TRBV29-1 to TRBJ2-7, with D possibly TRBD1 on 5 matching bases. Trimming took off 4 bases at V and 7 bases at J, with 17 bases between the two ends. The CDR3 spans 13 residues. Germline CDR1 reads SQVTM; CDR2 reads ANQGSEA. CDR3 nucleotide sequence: TGCAGCGTTGTCGCCAGGGCCTCAGGGGAGCAGTACTTC. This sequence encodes CSVVARASGEQYF.

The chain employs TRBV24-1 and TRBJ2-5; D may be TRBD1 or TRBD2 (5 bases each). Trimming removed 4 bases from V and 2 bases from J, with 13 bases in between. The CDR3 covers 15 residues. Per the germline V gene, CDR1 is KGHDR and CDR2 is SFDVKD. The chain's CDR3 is CATSENGAGQETQYF. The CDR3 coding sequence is TGTGCCACCAGTGAGAACGGGGCAGGGCAAGAGACCCAGTACTTC.

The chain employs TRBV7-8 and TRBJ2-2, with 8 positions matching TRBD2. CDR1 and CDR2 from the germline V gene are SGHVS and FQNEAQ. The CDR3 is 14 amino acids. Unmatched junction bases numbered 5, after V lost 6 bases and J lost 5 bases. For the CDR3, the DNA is TGTGCCAGCAGTCGGGGGGGCCGGACCGGGGAGCTGTTTTTT. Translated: CASSRGGRTGELFF. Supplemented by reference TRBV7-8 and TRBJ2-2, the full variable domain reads GAGVSQSPRYKVAKRGQDVALRCDPISGHVSLFWYQQALGQGPEFLTYFQNEAQLDKSGLPSDRFFAERPEGSVSTLKIQRTQQEDSAVYLCASSRGGRTGELFFGEGSRLTVL.

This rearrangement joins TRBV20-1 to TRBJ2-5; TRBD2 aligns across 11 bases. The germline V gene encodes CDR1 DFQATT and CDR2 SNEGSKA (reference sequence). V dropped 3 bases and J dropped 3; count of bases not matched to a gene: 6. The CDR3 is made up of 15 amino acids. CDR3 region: CSASASGGFEETQYF. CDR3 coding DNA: TGCAGTGCTAGCGCTAGCGGGGGGTTCGAAGAGACCCAGTACTTC.

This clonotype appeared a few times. CDR3 sequence reads: CSARDSGPDNQPQHF. CDR3 bases: TGCAGTGCTAGAGATTCGGGGCCAGACAATCAGCCCCAGCATTTT. This chain connects TRBV20-1 to TRBJ1-5; weak D call: TRBD1 (5 bases). The germline V gene encodes CDR1 DFQATT and CDR2 SNEGSKA (reference sequence). The CDR3 has 15 amino acids. With 0 bases removed from V and 3 bases from J, the gap between germline ends came to 12 bases.

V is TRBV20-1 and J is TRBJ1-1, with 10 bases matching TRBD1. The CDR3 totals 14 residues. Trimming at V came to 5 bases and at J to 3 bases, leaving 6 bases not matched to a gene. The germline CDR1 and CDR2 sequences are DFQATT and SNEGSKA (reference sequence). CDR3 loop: CSAFRTGGHTEAFF. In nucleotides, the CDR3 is TGCAGTGCTTTCAGGACAGGGGGTCACACTGAAGCTTTCTTT.

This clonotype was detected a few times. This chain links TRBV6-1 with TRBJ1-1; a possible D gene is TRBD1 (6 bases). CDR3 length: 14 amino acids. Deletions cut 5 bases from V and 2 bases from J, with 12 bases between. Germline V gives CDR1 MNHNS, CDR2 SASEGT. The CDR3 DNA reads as TGTGCCAGCAGTCAAACACAGGGTAACACTGAAGCTTTCTTT. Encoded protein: CASSQTQGNTEAFF.

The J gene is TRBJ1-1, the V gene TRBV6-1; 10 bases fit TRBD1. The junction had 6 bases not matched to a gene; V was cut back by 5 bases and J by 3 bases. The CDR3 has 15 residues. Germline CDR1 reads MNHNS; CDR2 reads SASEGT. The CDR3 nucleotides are TGTGCCAGCAGTCACACCGGGACAGGGGACACTGAAGCTTTCTTT. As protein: CASSHTGTGDTEAFF.

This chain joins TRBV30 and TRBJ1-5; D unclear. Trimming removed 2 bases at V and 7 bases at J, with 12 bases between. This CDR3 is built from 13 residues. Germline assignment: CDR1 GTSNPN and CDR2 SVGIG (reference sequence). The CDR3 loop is CAWSSGFGQPQHF. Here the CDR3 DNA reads TGTGCCTGGAGTAGTGGATTCGGACAGCCCCAGCATTTT.

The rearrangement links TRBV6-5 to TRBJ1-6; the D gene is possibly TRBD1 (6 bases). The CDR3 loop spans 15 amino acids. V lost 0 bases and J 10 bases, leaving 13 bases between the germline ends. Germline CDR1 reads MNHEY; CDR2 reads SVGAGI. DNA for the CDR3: TGTGCCAGCAGTTACTCGTGGGGGGCTGACTCACCCCTCCACTTT. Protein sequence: CASSYSWGADSPLHF.

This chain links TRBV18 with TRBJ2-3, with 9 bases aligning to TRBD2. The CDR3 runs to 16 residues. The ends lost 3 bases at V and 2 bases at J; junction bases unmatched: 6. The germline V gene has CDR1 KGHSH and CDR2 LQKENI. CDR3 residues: CASSPTGTSYTDTQYF. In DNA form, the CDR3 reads TGTGCCAGCTCACCCACCGGGACTAGCTACACAGATACGCAGTATTTT. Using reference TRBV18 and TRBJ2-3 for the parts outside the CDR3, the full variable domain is NAGVMQNPRHLVRRRGQEARLRCSPMKGHSHVYWYRQLPEEGLKFMVYLQKENIIDESGMPKERFSAEFPKEGPSILRIQQVVRGDSAAYFCASSPTGTSYTDTQYFGPGTRLTVL.

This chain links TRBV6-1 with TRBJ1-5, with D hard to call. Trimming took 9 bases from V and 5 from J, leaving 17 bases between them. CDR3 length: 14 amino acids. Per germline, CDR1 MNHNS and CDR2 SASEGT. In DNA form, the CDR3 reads TGTGCCAGTACTTTATTAAAGGGAGATCAGCCCCAGCATTTT. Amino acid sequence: CASTLLKGDQPQHF.

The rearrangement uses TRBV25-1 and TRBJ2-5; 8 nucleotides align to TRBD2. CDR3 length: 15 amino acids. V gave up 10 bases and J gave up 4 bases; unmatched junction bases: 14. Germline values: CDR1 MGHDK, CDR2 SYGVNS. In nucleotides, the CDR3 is TGTGCCAATCTGTATCTAGCGGGCTTTGGAGAGACCCAGTACTTC. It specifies CANLYLAGFGETQYF.

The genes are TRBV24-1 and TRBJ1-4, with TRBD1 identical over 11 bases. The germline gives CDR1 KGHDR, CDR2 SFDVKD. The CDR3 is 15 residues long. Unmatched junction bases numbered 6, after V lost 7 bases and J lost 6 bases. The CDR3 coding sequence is TGTGCCACCAGCACATGGGACAGGGGGTATGAAAAACTGTTTTTT. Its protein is CATSTWDRGYEKLFF.

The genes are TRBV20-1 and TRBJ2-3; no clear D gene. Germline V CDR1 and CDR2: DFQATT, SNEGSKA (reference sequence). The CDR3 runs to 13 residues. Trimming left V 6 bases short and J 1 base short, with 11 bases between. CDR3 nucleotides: TGCAGTGCGGCTCCGACCCGCACAGATACGCAGTATTTT. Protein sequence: CSAAPTRTDTQYF.

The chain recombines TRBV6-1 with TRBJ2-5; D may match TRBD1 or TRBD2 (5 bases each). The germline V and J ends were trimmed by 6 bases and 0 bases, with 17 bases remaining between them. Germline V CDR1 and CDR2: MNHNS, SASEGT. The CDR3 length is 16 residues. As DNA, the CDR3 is TGTGCCAGCAGCAACCGAGGGGCGGGTGACCAAGAGACCCAGTACTTC. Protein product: CASSNRGAGDQETQYF.

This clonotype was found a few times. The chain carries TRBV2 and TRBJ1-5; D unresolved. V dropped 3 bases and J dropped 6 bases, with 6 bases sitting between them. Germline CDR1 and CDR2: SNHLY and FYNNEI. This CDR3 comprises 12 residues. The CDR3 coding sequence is TGTGCCAGCAGTGATGAGTTTCAGCCCCAGCATTTT. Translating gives CASSDEFQPQHF.

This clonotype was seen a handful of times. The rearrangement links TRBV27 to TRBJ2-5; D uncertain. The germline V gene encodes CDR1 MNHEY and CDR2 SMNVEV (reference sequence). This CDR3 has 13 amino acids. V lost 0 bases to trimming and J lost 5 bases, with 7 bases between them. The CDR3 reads CASSLSVGETQYF. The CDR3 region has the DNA TGTGCCAGCAGTTTATCGGTCGGGGAGACCCAGTACTTC.

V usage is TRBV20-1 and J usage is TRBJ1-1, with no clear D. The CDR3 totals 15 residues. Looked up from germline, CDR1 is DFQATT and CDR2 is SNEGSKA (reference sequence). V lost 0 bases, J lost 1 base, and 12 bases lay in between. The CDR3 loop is CSAREVARQNTEAFF. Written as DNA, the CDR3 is TGCAGTGCTAGAGAGGTTGCCAGACAGAACACTGAAGCTTTCTTT.

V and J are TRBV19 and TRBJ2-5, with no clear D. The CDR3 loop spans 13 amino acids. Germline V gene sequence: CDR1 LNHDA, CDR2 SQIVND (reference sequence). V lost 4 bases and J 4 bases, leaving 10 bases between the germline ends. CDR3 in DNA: TGTGCCAGTAGTACTGTGGTTCGAGAGACCCAGTACTTC. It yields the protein CASSTVVRETQYF.

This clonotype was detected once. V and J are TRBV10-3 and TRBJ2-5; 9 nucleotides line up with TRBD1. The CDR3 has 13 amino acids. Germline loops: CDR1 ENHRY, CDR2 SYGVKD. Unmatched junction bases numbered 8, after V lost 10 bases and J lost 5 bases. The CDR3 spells CATGTGYAETQYF. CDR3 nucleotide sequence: TGTGCCACCGGGACAGGGTACGCGGAGACCCAGTACTTC.

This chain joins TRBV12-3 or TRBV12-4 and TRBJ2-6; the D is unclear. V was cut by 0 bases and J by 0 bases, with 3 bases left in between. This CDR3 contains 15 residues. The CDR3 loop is CASSLANSGANVLTF. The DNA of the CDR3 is TGTGCCAGCAGTTTAGCGAACTCTGGGGCCAACGTCCTGACTTTC.